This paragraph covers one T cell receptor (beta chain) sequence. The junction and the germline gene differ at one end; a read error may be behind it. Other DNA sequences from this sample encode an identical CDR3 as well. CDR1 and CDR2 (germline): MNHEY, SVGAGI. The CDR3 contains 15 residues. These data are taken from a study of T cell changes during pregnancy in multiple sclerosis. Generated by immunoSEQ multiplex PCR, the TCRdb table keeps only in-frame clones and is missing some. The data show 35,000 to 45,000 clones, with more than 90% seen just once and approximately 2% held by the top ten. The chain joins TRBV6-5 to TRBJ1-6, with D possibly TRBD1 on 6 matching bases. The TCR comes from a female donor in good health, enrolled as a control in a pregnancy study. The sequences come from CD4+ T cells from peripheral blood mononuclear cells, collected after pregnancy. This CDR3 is CASSDSTNIHSPLHF. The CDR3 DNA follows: TGCGCCAGCTCGGACAGTACTAACATCCATTCACCCCTCCACTTT.